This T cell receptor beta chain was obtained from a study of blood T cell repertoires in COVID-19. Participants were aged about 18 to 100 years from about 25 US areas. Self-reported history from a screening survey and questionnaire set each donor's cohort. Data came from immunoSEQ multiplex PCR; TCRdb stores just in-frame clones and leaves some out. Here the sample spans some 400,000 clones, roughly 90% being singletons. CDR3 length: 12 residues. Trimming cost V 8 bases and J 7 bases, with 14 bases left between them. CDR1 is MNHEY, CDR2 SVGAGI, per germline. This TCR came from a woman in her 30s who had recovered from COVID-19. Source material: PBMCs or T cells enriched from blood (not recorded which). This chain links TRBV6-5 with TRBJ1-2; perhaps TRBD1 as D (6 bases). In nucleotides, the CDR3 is TGTGCCAGCGCCAAACAGGGTCGTGGCTACACCTTC. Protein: CASAKQGRGYTF.